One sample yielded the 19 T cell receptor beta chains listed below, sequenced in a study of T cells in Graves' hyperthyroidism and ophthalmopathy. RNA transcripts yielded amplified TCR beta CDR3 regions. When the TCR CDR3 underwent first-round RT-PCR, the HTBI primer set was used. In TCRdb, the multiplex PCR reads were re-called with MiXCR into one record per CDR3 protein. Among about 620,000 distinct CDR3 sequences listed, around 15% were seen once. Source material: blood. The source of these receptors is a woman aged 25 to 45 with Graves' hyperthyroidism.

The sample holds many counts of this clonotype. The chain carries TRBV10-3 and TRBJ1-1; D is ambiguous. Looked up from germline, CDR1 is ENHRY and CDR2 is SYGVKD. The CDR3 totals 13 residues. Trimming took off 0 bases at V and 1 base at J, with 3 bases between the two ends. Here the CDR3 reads CAISESQNTEAFF. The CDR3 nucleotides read TGTGCCATCAGTGAGTCACAGAACACTGAAGCTTTCTTT.

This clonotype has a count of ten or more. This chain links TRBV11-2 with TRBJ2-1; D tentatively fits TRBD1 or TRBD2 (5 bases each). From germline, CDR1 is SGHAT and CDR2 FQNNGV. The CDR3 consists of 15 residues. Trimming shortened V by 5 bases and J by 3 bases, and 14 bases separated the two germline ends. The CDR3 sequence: CASSLDRGFYNEQFF. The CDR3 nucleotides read TGTGCCAGCAGCCTCGACAGAGGGTTCTACAATGAGCAGTTCTTC.

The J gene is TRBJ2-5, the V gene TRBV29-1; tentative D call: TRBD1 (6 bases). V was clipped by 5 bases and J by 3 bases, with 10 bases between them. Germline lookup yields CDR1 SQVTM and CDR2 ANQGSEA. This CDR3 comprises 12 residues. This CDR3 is CSVLHREETQYF. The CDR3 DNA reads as TGCAGCGTTCTCCACAGGGAAGAGACCCAGTACTTC.

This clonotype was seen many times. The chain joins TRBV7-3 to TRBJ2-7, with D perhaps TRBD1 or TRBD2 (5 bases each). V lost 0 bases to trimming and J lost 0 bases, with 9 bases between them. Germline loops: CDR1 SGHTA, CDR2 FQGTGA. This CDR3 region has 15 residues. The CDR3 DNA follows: TGTGCCAGCAGCTTAACTAGGGGAGACTCCTACGAGCAGTACTTC. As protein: CASSLTRGDSYEQYF.

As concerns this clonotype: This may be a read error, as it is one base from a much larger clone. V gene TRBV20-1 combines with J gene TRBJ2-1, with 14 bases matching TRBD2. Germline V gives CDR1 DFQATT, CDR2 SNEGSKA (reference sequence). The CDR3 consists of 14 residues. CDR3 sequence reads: CGAGGTSGRGEQFF. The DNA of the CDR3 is TGCGGTGCTGGCGGGACTAGCGGGAGAGGTGAGCAGTTCTTC.

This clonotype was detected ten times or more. CDR3: CSARDLGTEAFF. The CDR3 coding sequence is TGCAGTGCTAGAGACCTGGGGACTGAAGCTTTCTTT. V gene TRBV20-1 combines with J gene TRBJ1-1; D uncertain. The germline V and J ends were trimmed by 0 bases and 5 bases, with 7 bases remaining between them. This CDR3 has 12 residues. The V gene's germline CDR1 is DFQATT and CDR2 SNEGSKA (reference sequence).

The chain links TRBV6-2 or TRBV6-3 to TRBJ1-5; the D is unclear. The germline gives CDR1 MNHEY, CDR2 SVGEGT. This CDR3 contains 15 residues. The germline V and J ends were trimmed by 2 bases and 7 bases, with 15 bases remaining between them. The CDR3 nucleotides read TGTGCCAGCAGTTACGGGAGCCCGGTGGGGCAGCCCCAGCATTTT. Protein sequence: CASSYGSPVGQPQHF.

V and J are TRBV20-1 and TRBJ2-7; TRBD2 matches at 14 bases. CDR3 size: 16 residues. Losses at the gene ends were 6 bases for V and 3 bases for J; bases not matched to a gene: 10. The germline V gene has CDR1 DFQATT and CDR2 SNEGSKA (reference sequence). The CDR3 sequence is CSAESGTSGSNYEQYF. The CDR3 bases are TGCAGTGCGGAATCCGGGACTAGCGGGAGTAACTACGAGCAGTACTTC.

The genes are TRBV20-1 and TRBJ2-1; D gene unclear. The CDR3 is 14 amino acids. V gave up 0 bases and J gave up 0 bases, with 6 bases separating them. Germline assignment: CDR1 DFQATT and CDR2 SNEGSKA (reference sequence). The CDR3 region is CSAREAGSYNEQFF. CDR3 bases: TGCAGTGCTAGAGAGGCAGGCTCCTACAATGAGCAGTTCTTC.

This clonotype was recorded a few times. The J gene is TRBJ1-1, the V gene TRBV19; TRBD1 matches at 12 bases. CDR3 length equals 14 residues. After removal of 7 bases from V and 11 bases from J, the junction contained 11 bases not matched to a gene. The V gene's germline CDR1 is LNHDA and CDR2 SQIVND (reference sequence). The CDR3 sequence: CASTRDRGRGEAFF. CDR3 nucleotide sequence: TGTGCCAGTACGCGGGACAGGGGGCGGGGTGAGGCTTTCTTT.

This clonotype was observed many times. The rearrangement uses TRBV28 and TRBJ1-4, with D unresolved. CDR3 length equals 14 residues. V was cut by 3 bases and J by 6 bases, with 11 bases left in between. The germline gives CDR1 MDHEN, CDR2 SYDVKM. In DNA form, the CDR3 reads TGTGCCAGCAGTTTGAACTTAGGAGATGAAAAACTGTTTTTT. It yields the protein CASSLNLGDEKLFF.

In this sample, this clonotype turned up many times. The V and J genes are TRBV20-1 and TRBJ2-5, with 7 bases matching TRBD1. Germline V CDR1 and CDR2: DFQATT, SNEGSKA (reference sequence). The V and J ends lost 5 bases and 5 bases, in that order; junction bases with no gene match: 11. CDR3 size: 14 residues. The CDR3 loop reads CSAAGVAGGETQYF. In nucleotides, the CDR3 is TGCAGTGCTGCTGGGGTGGCAGGGGGTGAGACCCAGTACTTC.

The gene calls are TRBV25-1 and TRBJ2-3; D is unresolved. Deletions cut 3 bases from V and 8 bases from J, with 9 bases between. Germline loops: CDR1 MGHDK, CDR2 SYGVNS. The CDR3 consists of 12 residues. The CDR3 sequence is CASSDSTATQYF. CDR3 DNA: TGTGCCAGCAGTGACTCTACCGCTACGCAGTATTTT.

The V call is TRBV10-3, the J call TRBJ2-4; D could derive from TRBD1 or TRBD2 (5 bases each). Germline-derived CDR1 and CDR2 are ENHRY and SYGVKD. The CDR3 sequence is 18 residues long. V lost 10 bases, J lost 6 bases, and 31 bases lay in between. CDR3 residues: CARGGLVIPQTRVNIQYF. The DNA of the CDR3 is TGTGCCAGGGGCGGGCTCGTAATCCCCCAAACCCGTGTAAACATTCAGTACTTC.

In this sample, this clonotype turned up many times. The CDR3 DNA sequence: TGTGCCAGCAAAAACCGGGCATCCTCCTACAATGAGCAGTTCTTC. This encodes CASKNRASSYNEQFF. This chain links TRBV27 with TRBJ2-1, with D unclear. The CDR3 sequence is 15 residues long. Germline lookup yields CDR1 MNHEY and CDR2 SMNVEV (reference sequence). V lost 7 bases, J lost 0 bases, and 13 bases lay in between.

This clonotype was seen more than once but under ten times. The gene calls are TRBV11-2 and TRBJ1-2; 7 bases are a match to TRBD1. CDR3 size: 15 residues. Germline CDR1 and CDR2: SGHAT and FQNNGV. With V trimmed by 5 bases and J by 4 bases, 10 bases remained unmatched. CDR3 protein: CASSRTGTASYGYTF. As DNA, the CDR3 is TGTGCCAGCAGCCGAACCGGGACAGCATCCTATGGCTACACCTTC. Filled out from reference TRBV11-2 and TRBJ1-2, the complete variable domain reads EAGVAQSPRYKIIEKRQSVAFWCNPISGHATLYWYQQILGQGPKLLIQFQNNGVVDDSQLPKDRFSAERLKGVDSTLKIQPAKLEDSAVYLCASSRTGTASYGYTFGSGTRLTVV.

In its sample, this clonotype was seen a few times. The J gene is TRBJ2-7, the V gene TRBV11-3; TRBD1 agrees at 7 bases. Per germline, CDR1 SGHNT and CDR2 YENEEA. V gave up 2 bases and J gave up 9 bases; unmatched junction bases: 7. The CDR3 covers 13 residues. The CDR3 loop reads CASSLIEGAMQYF. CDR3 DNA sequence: TGTGCCAGCAGCTTAATAGAGGGGGCGATGCAGTACTTC.

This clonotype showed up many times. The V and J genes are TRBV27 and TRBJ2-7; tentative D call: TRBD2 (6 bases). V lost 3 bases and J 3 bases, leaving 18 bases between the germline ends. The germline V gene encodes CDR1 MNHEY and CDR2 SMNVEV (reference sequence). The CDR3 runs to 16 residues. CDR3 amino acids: CASSLGPGLHLYEQYF. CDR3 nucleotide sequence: TGTGCCAGCAGTTTGGGCCCGGGACTCCACCTCTACGAGCAGTACTTC.

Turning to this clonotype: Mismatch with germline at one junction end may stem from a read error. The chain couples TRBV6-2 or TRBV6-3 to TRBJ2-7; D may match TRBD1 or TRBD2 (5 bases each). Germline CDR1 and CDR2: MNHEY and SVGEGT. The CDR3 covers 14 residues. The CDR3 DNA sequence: TGTGCCAGCAGTTACCGGGGCAGTCCCTACGTGCAGTACTTC. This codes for CASSYRGSPYVQYF.